A selection of T cell receptor beta chains follows, all from one sample in a study of blood T cell repertoires in COVID-19. Profiling relied on immunoSEQ multiplex PCR, and the TCRdb table lists in-frame clones only, not all of them. The top ten clones hold under 2% of a sample with nearly 250,000 clones, 70% to 85% of them seen once. Sequencing was done on a sample of peripheral blood. These receptors were taken from a woman older than 75 with acute or convalescent COVID-19. Each CDR3 is given with its conserved first and last residue. Each record gives: D gene, clone size, V gene, J gene, CDR3 protein, CDR3 DNA. A D gene is named only where the DNA matches it firmly. A row's size may be missing; if present it is once, few, many or a size class.

d_gene: NA
abundance: NA
v_gene: TRBV3-1/TRBV3-2
j_gene: TRBJ2-5
CDR3aa: CASRRRVQETQYF
CDR3nt: TGTGCCAGCAGGCGACGGGTCCAAGAGACCCAGTACTTC

d_gene: TRBD1
abundance: NA
v_gene: TRBV3-1/TRBV3-2
j_gene: TRBJ1-3
CDR3aa: CASSQASGTVVATIYF
CDR3nt: TGTGCCAGCAGCCAAGCCTCCGGGACAGTGGTTGCCACCATATATTTT

d_gene: TRBD1
abundance: NA
v_gene: TRBV7-2
j_gene: TRBJ1-1
CDR3aa: CASSLGGSQGEAFF
CDR3nt: TGTGCCAGCAGCTTAGGGGGTTCACAGGGGGAAGCTTTCTTT

d_gene: NA
abundance: NA
v_gene: TRBV24-1
j_gene: TRBJ2-5
CDR3aa: CATSDSQGRVGTQYF
CDR3nt: TGTGCCACCAGTGATTCCCAGGGCAGGGTGGGGACCCAGTACTTC

d_gene: TRBD2
abundance: NA
v_gene: TRBV7-3
j_gene: TRBJ2-3
CDR3aa: CASSLLGGSTDTQYF
CDR3nt: TGTGCCAGCAGCTTATTGGGGGGGAGCACAGATACGCAGTATTTT

d_gene: TRBD2
abundance: NA
v_gene: TRBV18
j_gene: TRBJ2-5
CDR3aa: CASSRTTGWGLAGNNQETQYF
CDR3nt: TGTGCCAGCTCACGAACCACAGGGTGGGGACTAGCGGGAAACAACCAAGAGACCCAGTACTTC

d_gene: TRBD2
abundance: NA
v_gene: TRBV4-3
j_gene: TRBJ2-2
CDR3aa: CASSQGAGGTGELFF
CDR3nt: TGCGCCAGCAGCCAAGGAGCGGGGGGCACCGGGGAGCTGTTTTTT

d_gene: NA
abundance: NA
v_gene: TRBV10-3
j_gene: TRBJ1-1
CDR3aa: CAITLEGSTEAFF
CDR3nt: TGTGCCATCACTTTGGAGGGGAGCACTGAAGCTTTCTTT

d_gene: NA
abundance: NA
v_gene: TRBV11-1
j_gene: TRBJ2-2
CDR3aa: CASSYTGTNTGELFF
CDR3nt: TGTGCCAGCAGCTATACAGGGACGAACACCGGGGAGCTGTTTTTT

d_gene: NA
abundance: NA
v_gene: TRBV5-1
j_gene: TRBJ2-3
CDR3aa: CASSLGPTGGTDTQYF
CDR3nt: TGCGCCAGCAGCTTGGGGCCCACGGGTGGCACAGATACGCAGTATTTT

d_gene: TRBD2
abundance: NA
v_gene: TRBV4-2
j_gene: TRBJ2-3
CDR3aa: CASSHTGLAGGDTQYF
CDR3nt: TGTGCCAGCAGCCACACGGGACTAGCGGGAGGAGATACGCAGTATTTT

d_gene: NA
abundance: NA
v_gene: TRBV4-2
j_gene: TRBJ2-1
CDR3aa: CASSQAGVLWDNEQFF
CDR3nt: TGTGCCAGCAGCCAAGCGGGGGTTTTATGGGACAATGAGCAGTTCTTC

d_gene: NA
abundance: NA
v_gene: TRBV27
j_gene: TRBJ1-6
CDR3aa: CASSLGATSYNSPLHF
CDR3nt: TGTGCCAGCAGTCTTGGGGCTACCTCCTATAATTCACCCCTCCACTTT

d_gene: NA
abundance: NA
v_gene: TRBV5-5
j_gene: TRBJ1-5
CDR3aa: CASSGGAGIQPQHF
CDR3nt: TGTGCCAGCAGCGGGGGGGCAGGGATTCAGCCCCAGCATTTT

d_gene: TRBD2
abundance: NA
v_gene: TRBV2
j_gene: TRBJ2-5
CDR3aa: CASTKAGGRETQYF
CDR3nt: TGTGCCAGCACTAAGGCGGGGGGGCGGGAGACCCAGTACTTC

d_gene: NA
abundance: NA
v_gene: TRBV12-5
j_gene: TRBJ1-5
CDR3aa: CASGQELNQPQHF
CDR3nt: TGTGCTAGTGGCCAAGAGCTAAATCAGCCCCAGCATTTT

d_gene: NA
abundance: NA
v_gene: TRBV9
j_gene: TRBJ1-3
CDR3aa: CASSLRGAQAGDTIYF
CDR3nt: TGTGCCAGCTCTCTCCGGGGGGCCCAGGCTGGGGACACCATATATTTT

d_gene: NA
abundance: few
v_gene: TRBV27
j_gene: TRBJ2-6
CDR3aa: CARAGHINSGANVLTF
CDR3nt: TGTGCCAGGGCGGGCCATATCAACTCTGGGGCCAACGTCCTGACTTTC

d_gene: NA
abundance: NA
v_gene: TRBV5-1
j_gene: TRBJ2-5
CDR3aa: CASSLSAGEKTQYF
CDR3nt: TGCGCCAGCAGCTTGAGCGCAGGGGAGAAGACCCAGTACTTC

d_gene: NA
abundance: NA
v_gene: TRBV6-1
j_gene: TRBJ1-5
CDR3aa: CASSERRGLSNQPQHF
CDR3nt: TGTGCCAGCAGTGAACGGCGGGGGTTAAGCAATCAGCCCCAGCATTTT

d_gene: NA
abundance: NA
v_gene: TRBV28
j_gene: TRBJ1-6
CDR3aa: CASSFLSSPLHF
CDR3nt: TGTGCCAGCAGTTTTCTTTCTTCACCCCTCCACTTT

d_gene: NA
abundance: NA
v_gene: TRBV5-1
j_gene: TRBJ1-4
CDR3aa: CASSLGRWENEKLFF
CDR3nt: TGCGCCAGCAGCTTGGGAAGATGGGAGAATGAAAAACTGTTTTTT

d_gene: NA
abundance: NA
v_gene: TRBV21-1
j_gene: TRBJ2-4
CDR3aa: CASSKENRQVQYF
CDR3nt: TGTGCCAGCAGCAAAGAGAACAGACAGGTTCAGTACTTC

d_gene: NA
abundance: NA
v_gene: TRBV6-5
j_gene: TRBJ2-7
CDR3aa: CASSYSIWGAYEQYF
CDR3nt: TGTGCCAGCAGTTACTCGATTTGGGGGGCCTACGAGCAGTACTTC

d_gene: NA
abundance: NA
v_gene: TRBV21-1
j_gene: TRBJ2-7
CDR3aa: CASRRQGSYEQYF
CDR3nt: TGTGCCAGCAGAAGACAGGGCTCCTACGAGCAGTACTTC

d_gene: NA
abundance: once
v_gene: TRBV2
j_gene: TRBJ1-5
CDR3aa: CASSEEAAGNQPQHF
CDR3nt: TGTGCCAGCAGTGAAGAGGCGGCAGGCAATCAGCCCCAGCATTTT

d_gene: TRBD2
abundance: NA
v_gene: TRBV10-2
j_gene: TRBJ2-7
CDR3aa: CASSDGGGRLLYEQYF
CDR3nt: TGCGCCAGCAGTGATGGGGGGGGTAGGTTACTCTACGAGCAGTACTTC

d_gene: NA
abundance: NA
v_gene: TRBV30
j_gene: TRBJ2-3
CDR3aa: CAWSSERANTDTQYF
CDR3nt: TGTGCCTGGAGCTCCGAGCGAGCTAACACAGATACGCAGTATTTT

d_gene: NA
abundance: NA
v_gene: TRBV6-5
j_gene: TRBJ2-3
CDR3aa: CASSYSGARTDTQYF
CDR3nt: TGTGCCAGCAGTTACTCGGGGGCGAGGACAGATACGCAGTATTTT

d_gene: NA
abundance: NA
v_gene: TRBV5-5
j_gene: TRBJ2-1
CDR3aa: CASSVHLGLGVASEQFF
CDR3nt: TGTGCCAGCAGCGTACATCTGGGACTGGGGGTTGCCAGTGAGCAGTTCTTC

d_gene: TRBD1
abundance: once
v_gene: TRBV6-5
j_gene: TRBJ1-2
CDR3aa: CASRQTGPLYGYTF
CDR3nt: TGTGCCAGCAGACAGACAGGGCCACTTTATGGCTACACCTTC

d_gene: TRBD1
abundance: NA
v_gene: TRBV4-3
j_gene: TRBJ2-7
CDR3aa: CASSQEDRGYEQYF
CDR3nt: TGCGCCAGCAGCCAGGAAGACAGGGGGTACGAGCAGTACTTC

d_gene: TRBD1
abundance: NA
v_gene: TRBV5-6
j_gene: TRBJ1-2
CDR3aa: CASSLGLGQGNYGYTF
CDR3nt: TGTGCCAGCAGCTTGGGCCTGGGACAGGGGAACTATGGCTACACCTTC

d_gene: TRBD1
abundance: few
v_gene: TRBV11-3
j_gene: TRBJ2-1
CDR3aa: CASSSRDRGSYNEQFF
CDR3nt: TGTGCCAGCAGCTCCCGGGACAGGGGTTCCTACAATGAGCAGTTCTTC

d_gene: TRBD2
abundance: NA
v_gene: TRBV2
j_gene: TRBJ2-3
CDR3aa: CASSVLAGGADTQYF
CDR3nt: TGTGCCAGCAGTGTACTAGCGGGGGGGGCAGATACGCAGTATTTT

d_gene: NA
abundance: once
v_gene: TRBV20-1
j_gene: TRBJ1-2
CDR3aa: CSASNRENYGYTF
CDR3nt: TGCAGTGCTAGTAACAGGGAAAACTATGGCTACACCTTC

d_gene: NA
abundance: once
v_gene: TRBV29-1
j_gene: TRBJ2-7
CDR3aa: CSAVRRTGNEQYF
CDR3nt: TGCAGCGCCGTGCGCCGTACAGGGAACGAGCAGTACTTC

d_gene: NA
abundance: NA
v_gene: TRBV18
j_gene: TRBJ1-4
CDR3aa: CASSQGTNEKLFF
CDR3nt: TGTGCCAGCTCCCAGGGGACTAATGAAAAACTGTTTTTT

d_gene: NA
abundance: NA
v_gene: TRBV5-1
j_gene: TRBJ2-1
CDR3aa: CASMRNWQIYNEQFF
CDR3nt: TGCGCCAGCATGCGGAACTGGCAGATCTACAATGAGCAGTTCTTC

d_gene: NA
abundance: NA
v_gene: TRBV4-3
j_gene: TRBJ1-1
CDR3aa: CASSQEVTVNTEAFF
CDR3nt: TGCGCCAGCAGCCAAGAAGTGACAGTGAACACTGAAGCTTTCTTT

d_gene: NA
abundance: NA
v_gene: TRBV6-2/TRBV6-3
j_gene: TRBJ1-5
CDR3aa: CASSYMRSRQPQHF
CDR3nt: TGTGCCAGCAGTTACATGAGGTCCCGGCAGCCCCAGCATTTT

d_gene: TRBD2
abundance: NA
v_gene: TRBV7-3
j_gene: TRBJ2-5
CDR3aa: CASSLGGVQETQYF
CDR3nt: TGTGCCAGCAGCTTAGGGGGGGTCCAAGAGACCCAGTACTTC

d_gene: TRBD1
abundance: NA
v_gene: TRBV6-1
j_gene: TRBJ1-1
CDR3aa: CASSDHRGQDTEAFF
CDR3nt: TGTGCCAGCAGTGACCACAGGGGGCAGGACACTGAAGCTTTCTTT

d_gene: TRBD1
abundance: once
v_gene: TRBV6-5
j_gene: TRBJ2-3
CDR3aa: CASSYRRTGGTDTQYF
CDR3nt: TGTGCCAGCAGTTACCGTCGGACAGGGGGGACAGATACGCAGTATTTT

d_gene: TRBD1
abundance: NA
v_gene: TRBV5-4
j_gene: TRBJ2-2
CDR3aa: CASSRTGGAKRTGELFF
CDR3nt: TGTGCCAGCAGCAGGACAGGGGGCGCGAAACGCACCGGGGAGCTGTTTTTT

d_gene: NA
abundance: NA
v_gene: TRBV7-9
j_gene: TRBJ2-3
CDR3aa: CASSKSGGTDTQYF
CDR3nt: TGTGCCAGCAGCAAATCCGGGGGCACAGATACGCAGTATTTT

d_gene: NA
abundance: NA
v_gene: TRBV18
j_gene: TRBJ2-7
CDR3aa: CASSPGNPSYEQYF
CDR3nt: TGTGCCAGCTCACCCGGTAATCCATCCTACGAGCAGTACTTC